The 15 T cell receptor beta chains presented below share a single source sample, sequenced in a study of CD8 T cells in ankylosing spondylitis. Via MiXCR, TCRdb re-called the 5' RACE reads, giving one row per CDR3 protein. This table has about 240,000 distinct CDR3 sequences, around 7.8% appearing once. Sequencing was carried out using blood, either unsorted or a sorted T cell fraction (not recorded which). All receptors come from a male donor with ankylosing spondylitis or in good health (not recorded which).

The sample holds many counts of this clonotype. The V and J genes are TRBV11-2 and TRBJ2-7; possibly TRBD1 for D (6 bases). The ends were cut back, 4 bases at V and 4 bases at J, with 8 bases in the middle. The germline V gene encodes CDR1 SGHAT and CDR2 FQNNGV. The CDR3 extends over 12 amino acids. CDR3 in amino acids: CASSSRGYEQYF. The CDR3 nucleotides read TGTGCCAGCAGCTCGAGGGGGTACGAGCAGTACTTC.

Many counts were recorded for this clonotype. CDR3 sequence (DNA): TGTGCCACCAGTGGAGACGGACAGGGCTGGGACAATGAGCAGTTCTTC. Protein sequence: CATSGDGQGWDNEQFF. V usage is TRBV24-1 and J usage is TRBJ2-1, with 8 bases aligning to TRBD1. Germline V gene data show CDR1 as KGHDR and CDR2 as SFDVKD. J lost 5 bases, V lost 5 bases, and 10 bases had no gene match. The CDR3 runs to 16 residues.

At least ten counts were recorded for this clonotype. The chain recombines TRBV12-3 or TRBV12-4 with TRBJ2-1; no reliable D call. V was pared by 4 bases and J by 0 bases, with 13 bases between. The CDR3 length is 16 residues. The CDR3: CASSSLFPSSYNEQFF. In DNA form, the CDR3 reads TGTGCCAGCAGTTCGCTGTTTCCGAGCTCCTACAATGAGCAGTTCTTC.

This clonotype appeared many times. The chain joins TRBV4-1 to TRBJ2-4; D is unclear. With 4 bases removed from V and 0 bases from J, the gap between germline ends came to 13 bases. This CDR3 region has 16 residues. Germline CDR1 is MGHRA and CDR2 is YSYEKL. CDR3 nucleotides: TGCGCCAGCAGCCGCCTAGGCAGTCTAGCCAAAAACATTCAGTACTTC. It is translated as CASSRLGSLAKNIQYF.

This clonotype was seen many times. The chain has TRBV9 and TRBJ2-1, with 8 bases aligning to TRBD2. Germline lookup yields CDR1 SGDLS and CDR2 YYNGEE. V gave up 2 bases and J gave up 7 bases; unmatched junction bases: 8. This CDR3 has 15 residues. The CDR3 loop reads CASSVGGGMINEQFF. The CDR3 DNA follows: TGTGCCAGCAGCGTCGGCGGGGGGATGATAAATGAGCAGTTCTTC. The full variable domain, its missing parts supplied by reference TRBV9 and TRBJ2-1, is DSGVTQTPKHLITATGQRVTLRCSPRSGDLSVYWYQQSLDQGLQFLIQYYNGEERAKGNILERFSAQQFPDLHSELNLSSLELGDSALYFCASSVGGGMINEQFFGPGTRLTVL.

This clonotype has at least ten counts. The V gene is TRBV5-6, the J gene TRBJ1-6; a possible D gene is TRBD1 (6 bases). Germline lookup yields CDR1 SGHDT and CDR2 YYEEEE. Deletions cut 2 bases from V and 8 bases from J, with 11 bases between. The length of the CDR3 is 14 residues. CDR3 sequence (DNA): TGTGCCAGCAGCTTCCTGGAGGGGGATTCACCCCTCCACTTT. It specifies CASSFLEGDSPLHF.

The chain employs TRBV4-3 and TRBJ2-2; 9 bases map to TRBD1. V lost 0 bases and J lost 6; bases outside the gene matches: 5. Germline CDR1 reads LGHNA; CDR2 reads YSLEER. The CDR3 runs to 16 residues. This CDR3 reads CASSQERGQGAGELFF. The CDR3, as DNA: TGCGCCAGCAGCCAAGAGAGGGGACAGGGAGCCGGGGAGCTGTTTTTT.

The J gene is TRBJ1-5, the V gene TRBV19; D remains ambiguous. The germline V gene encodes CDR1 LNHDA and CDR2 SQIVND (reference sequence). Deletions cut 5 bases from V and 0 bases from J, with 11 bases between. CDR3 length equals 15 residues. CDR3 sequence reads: CASSEMDYSNQPQHF. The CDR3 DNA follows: TGTGCCAGTAGTGAAATGGACTATAGCAATCAGCCCCAGCATTTT.

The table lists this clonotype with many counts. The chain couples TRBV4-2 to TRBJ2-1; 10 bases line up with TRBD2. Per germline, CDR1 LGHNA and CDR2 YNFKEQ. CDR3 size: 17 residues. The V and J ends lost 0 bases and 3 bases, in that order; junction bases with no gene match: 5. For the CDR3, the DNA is TGTGCCAGCAGCCAAGATTGGAGGACTAGCGGCTACAATGAGCAGTTCTTC. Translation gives CASSQDWRTSGYNEQFF.

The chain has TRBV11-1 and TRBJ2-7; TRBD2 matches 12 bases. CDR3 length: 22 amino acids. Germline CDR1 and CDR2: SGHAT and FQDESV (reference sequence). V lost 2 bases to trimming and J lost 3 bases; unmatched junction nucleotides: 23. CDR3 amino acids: CASSLPAKRKGLAGQWFYEQYF. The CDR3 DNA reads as TGTGCCAGCAGCTTACCTGCCAAGCGTAAGGGACTAGCGGGTCAATGGTTCTACGAGCAGTACTTC. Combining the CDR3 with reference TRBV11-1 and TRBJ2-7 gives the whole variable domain EAEVAQSPRYKITEKSQAVAFWCDPISGHATLYWYRQILGQGPELLVQFQDESVVDDSQLPKDRFSAERLKGVDSTLKIQPAELGDSAMYLCASSLPAKRKGLAGQWFYEQYFGPGTRLTVT.

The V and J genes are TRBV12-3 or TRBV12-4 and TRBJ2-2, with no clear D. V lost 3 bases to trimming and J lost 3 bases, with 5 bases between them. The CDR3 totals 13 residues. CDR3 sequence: CASSFAYTGELFF. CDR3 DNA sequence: TGTGCCAGCAGTTTTGCTTACACCGGGGAGCTGTTTTTT.

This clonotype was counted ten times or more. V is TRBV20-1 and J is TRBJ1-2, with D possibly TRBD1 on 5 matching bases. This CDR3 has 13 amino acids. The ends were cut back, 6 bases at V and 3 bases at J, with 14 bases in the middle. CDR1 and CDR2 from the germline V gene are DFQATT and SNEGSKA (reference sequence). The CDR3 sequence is CSARDQEDYGYTF. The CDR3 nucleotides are TGCAGTGCCCGGGACCAGGAGGACTATGGCTACACCTTC.

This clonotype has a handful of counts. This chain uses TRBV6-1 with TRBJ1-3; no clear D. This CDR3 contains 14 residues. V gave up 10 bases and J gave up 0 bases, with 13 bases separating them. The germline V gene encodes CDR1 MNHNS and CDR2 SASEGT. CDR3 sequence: CATERAISGNTIYF. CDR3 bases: TGTGCCACGGAGAGGGCAATCTCTGGAAACACCATATATTTT.

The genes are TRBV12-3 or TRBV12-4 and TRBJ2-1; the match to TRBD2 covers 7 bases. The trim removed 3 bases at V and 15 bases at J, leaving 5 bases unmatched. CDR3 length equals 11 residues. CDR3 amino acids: CASSFGGVAFF. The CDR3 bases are TGTGCCAGCAGTTTTGGGGGGGTCGCGTTCTTC.

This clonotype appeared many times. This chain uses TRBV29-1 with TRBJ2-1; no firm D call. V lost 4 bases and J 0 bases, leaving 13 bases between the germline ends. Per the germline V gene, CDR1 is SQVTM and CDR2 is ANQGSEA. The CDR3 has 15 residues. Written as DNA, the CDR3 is TGCAGCGTTGCACTGGGGTCCAGCTCCTACAATGAGCAGTTCTTC. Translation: CSVALGSSSYNEQFF.